Below are 4 T cell receptor beta chains sequenced from a single sample in a study of control samples from healthy donors and cancer patients (TCRdb year 2020). Library preparation employed the immunoSEQ multiplex PCR assay. TCRdb retrieved this table from immuneACCESS and kept in-frame rearrangements only. Not all clones are present; in checked studies, unresolved V genes account for under half, and no reason is known for the remainder. Recorded for this sample are 130,000 or so clones; about nine tenths of them occurred a single time. The ten top clones hold under 9% of the sample. Sequenced: PBMCs. These receptors were obtained from a man aged 50 or older with head and neck cancer.

V is TRBV19 and J is TRBJ2-7; D not resolved. The CDR3 consists of 14 residues. Germline V gene sequence: CDR1 LNHDA, CDR2 SQIVND (reference sequence). Trimming shortened V by 0 bases and J by 6 bases, and 12 bases separated the two germline ends. The CDR3 region has the DNA TGTGCCAGTAGTATAGAGAATGGCTTGGGCGAGCAGTACTTC. This translates into CASSIENGLGEQYF.

This CDR3 is CASSQDWGGPSGELFF. CDR3 nucleotides: TGCGCCAGCAGCCAAGATTGGGGGGGGCCAAGCGGGGAGCTGTTTTTT. The chain recombines TRBV4-1 with TRBJ2-2; D possibly corresponds to TRBD2 (7 bases). The CDR3 runs to 16 residues. V lost 0 bases, J lost 7 bases, and 15 bases lay in between. The germline gives CDR1 MGHRA, CDR2 YSYEKL.

The chain recombines TRBV27 with TRBJ1-2; maybe TRBD1 (6 bases). The CDR3 has 15 amino acids. Germline loops: CDR1 MNHEY, CDR2 SMNVEV (reference sequence). Trimming removed 2 bases from V and 0 bases from J, with 10 bases in between. CDR3 DNA: TGTGCCAGCAGTTTACTGGGACAACCTAACTATGGCTACACCTTC. It is translated as CASSLLGQPNYGYTF.

This rearrangement joins TRBV2 to TRBJ2-1, with D maybe TRBD2 (5 bases). Germline loops: CDR1 SNHLY, CDR2 FYNNEI. CDR3 length: 13 amino acids. Between the trimmed V and J ends, which lost 6 bases and 7 bases, there was a span of 13 bases. CDR3 coding DNA: TGTGCCAGCAGGTCCGACCCGGGGAATGAGCAGTTCTTC. Its translation: CASRSDPGNEQFF.